This T cell receptor beta chain originates from a study of T-cell memory formation after mild COVID-19. Study-wide results and caveats: Whereas later expanders leaned CD4+, clones contracting day 15 to 85 showed a balanced CD4/CD8 makeup. Contracting CD4+ clones sat mainly in CM and EM; CD8+ in EMRA. Detection of some responders pre-infection suggested pre-existing cross-reactive memory T cells participated.

The CDR3 contains 14 residues. Germline V gene data show CDR1 as SGHVS and CDR2 as FQNEAQ. The V end lost 5 bases, the J end lost 11 bases, and 19 bases lay between the germline ends. With constant-segment primers, 5'RACE yielded cDNA libraries of TCR alpha and TCR beta that carried sample barcodes and UMIs. TCRdb analysed the 5' RACE reads with MiXCR anew, one entry per CDR3 protein. The repertoire has 550,000 to 650,000 distinct CDR3 sequences, roughly 17% of them found once; the top ten carry just over 8%. A remark on this clonotype: What it binds is unknown.

V is TRBV7-8 and J is TRBJ1-5; D possibly corresponds to TRBD1 (5 bases). Sequencing was performed on PBMCs or a T cell subset sorted from them (not recorded which). This clonotype was sampled from an adult woman who had mild COVID-19 (a few samples of this study predate the infection). Cell type and time point are not known. The CDR3, as DNA: TGTGCCAGCAGCCCCGGGACCCGCCAATTGGCCCAGCATTTT. The encoded protein is CASSPGTRQLAQHF.